The rows below give T cell receptor beta chains drawn from one sample of a study of post-analysis software for immune sequencing data. TCRdb recomputed calls from the PCR reads with MiXCR, one row per CDR3 protein. This sample has 250,000 to 300,000 distinct CDR3 sequences; 36% occur once, and the top ten carry around 5.2%. The sequenced sample consisted of blood. All receptors derive from a girl between 5 and 17 years old with multiple sclerosis. Both conserved end residues are part of each CDR3. D genes are given only for firm matches. The size of a clone is reported for some rows only, either as once, few or many, or as a class for expanded clones.

D	V	J	size	length	CDR3	DNA
.	TRBV3-1	TRBJ2-1	many	16	CASSQDYGGAKSEQFF	TGTGCCAGCAGCCAAGATTACGGGGGCGCTAAGAGTGAGCAGTTCTTC
TRBD1	TRBV29-1	TRBJ1-1	.	13	CSADRGQNTEAFF	TGCAGCGCGGACAGGGGCCAGAACACTGAAGCTTTCTTT
.	TRBV29-1	TRBJ2-3	many	16	CSVRMGSRVGTDTQYF	TGCAGCGTTCGAATGGGAAGTCGGGTGGGCACAGATACGCAGTATTTT
TRBD2	TRBV6-1	TRBJ2-5	few	15	CASSDSGTSEETQYF	TGTGCCAGCAGTGATTCCGGGACTAGCGAGGAGACCCAGTACTTC
.	TRBV6-1	TRBJ1-2	.	11	CASWDRRGYTF	TGTGCCAGTTGGGACCGGAGAGGCTACACCTTC
.	TRBV29-1	TRBJ1-6	many	15	CSVVLAGSLNSPLHF	TGCAGCGTTGTACTCGCAGGGAGTTTGAACTCACCCCTCCACTTT
.	TRBV7-6	TRBJ1-5	many	13	CASSPVEGQPQHF	TGTGCCAGCAGCCCAGTTGAAGGTCAGCCCCAGCATTTT
.	TRBV4-1	TRBJ2-5	.	13	CASSQTGWETQYF	TGCGCCAGCAGCCAAACAGGGTGGGAGACCCAGTACTTC
TRBD1	TRBV5-1	TRBJ1-2	many	16	CASSNPDRGPGYGYTF	TGCGCCAGCAGCAATCCAGACAGGGGGCCAGGCTATGGCTACACCTTC
TRBD2	TRBV20-1	TRBJ2-1	once	15	CSASLPSGAGNEQFF	TGCAGTGCTAGCCTCCCGAGCGGGGCCGGGAATGAGCAGTTCTTC
.	TRBV6-5	TRBJ2-1	.	12	CASSYNLNEQFF	TGTGCCAGCAGTTACAACCTCAATGAGCAGTTCTTC
.	TRBV15	TRBJ2-7	.	16	CATSRDRRSLLYEQYF	TGTGCCACCAGCAGAGATCGACGATCGCTGCTATACGAGCAGTACTTC
.	TRBV6-1	TRBJ2-3	many	15	CASSEAIETTDTQYF	TGTGCCAGCAGTGAAGCAATAGAAACGACAGATACGCAGTATTTT
.	TRBV5-1	TRBJ2-2	many	14	CASSLESNTGELFF	TGCGCCAGCAGCTTGGAGAGTAACACCGGGGAGCTGTTTTTT
TRBD1	TRBV3-1	TRBJ2-2	few	16	CASSQTGTANTGELFF	TGTGCCAGCAGCCAAACCGGGACAGCGAACACCGGGGAGCTGTTTTTT
TRBD1	TRBV10-3	TRBJ2-2	once	16	CAISESMDRGPGELFF	TGTGCCATCAGTGAGTCAATGGACAGGGGCCCGGGGGAGCTGTTTTTT
.	TRBV12-3/TRBV12-4	TRBJ2-4	many	14	CASSLSAAKNIQYF	TGTGCCAGCAGTTTATCCGCGGCCAAAAACATTCAGTACTTC
.	TRBV27	TRBJ2-5	many	14	CATRMVTGQETQYF	TGTGCCACCCGGATGGTGACAGGTCAAGAGACCCAGTACTTC
TRBD1	TRBV5-1	TRBJ2-1	many	15	CASSLEDRVNNEQFF	TGCGCCAGCAGCTTGGAAGACAGGGTCAACAATGAGCAGTTCTTC
.	TRBV28	TRBJ2-3	many	15	CASSYGLSSTDTQYF	TGTGCCAGCAGTTACGGACTATCTAGCACAGATACGCAGTATTTT
.	TRBV20-1	TRBJ1-4	.	13	CSAGGYPGEKLFF	TGCAGTGCTGGCGGCTACCCGGGGGAAAAACTGTTTTTT
TRBD1	TRBV3-1	TRBJ2-7	.	15	CASGSTGQHSYEQYF	TGTGCCAGCGGCTCGACGGGACAGCACTCCTACGAGCAGTACTTC
.	TRBV2	TRBJ2-2	few	15	CASSEAAGPTGELFF	TGTGCCAGCAGTGAAGCGGCAGGGCCCACCGGGGAGCTGTTTTTT
.	TRBV15	TRBJ2-3	many	16	CATSLGVGMSTDTQYF	TGTGCCACCAGCCTCGGGGTGGGTATGAGCACAGATACGCAGTATTTT
.	TRBV7-6	TRBJ1-1	.	15	CASSPTEGANTEAFF	TGTGCCAGCAGCCCGACGGAAGGGGCGAACACTGAAGCTTTCTTT
.	TRBV20-1	TRBJ2-6	.	16	CSARDGGRAGANVLTF	TGCAGTGCTAGAGATGGGGGCAGGGCTGGGGCCAACGTCCTGACTTTC
.	TRBV20-1	TRBJ2-2	.	16	CSARAAGQMNTGELFF	TGCAGTGCTAGAGCCGCCGGCCAGATGAACACCGGGGAGCTGTTTTTT
TRBD2	TRBV15	TRBJ2-3	few	16	CVTNPSGAGGPDTQYF	TGTGTCACCAACCCAAGCGGGGCGGGAGGTCCAGATACGCAGTATTTT
.	TRBV5-1	TRBJ2-1	.	15	CASSTRLGVYNEQFF	TGCGCCAGCAGTACTAGACTAGGGGTTTACAATGAGCAGTTCTTC
TRBD2	TRBV12-3/TRBV12-4	TRBJ2-1	.	17	CASSRGASGTTYNEQFF	TGTGCCAGCAGCCGGGGGGCTAGCGGGACAACCTACAATGAGCAGTTCTTC
TRBD2	TRBV20-1	TRBJ2-3	.	16	CSATTGTSGNTDTQYF	TGCAGTGCCACTACCGGGACTAGCGGTAACACAGATACGCAGTATTTT
TRBD2	TRBV5-1	TRBJ2-2	.	17	CASSLVLAGDGTGELFF	TGCGCCAGCAGCTTGGTTCTAGCGGGAGATGGCACCGGGGAGCTGTTTTTT
TRBD2	TRBV12-3/TRBV12-4	TRBJ2-7	.	20	CASSSETSGRGNRVSYEQYF	TGTGCCAGCAGTAGCGAAACTAGCGGGAGAGGGAATCGTGTCTCCTACGAGCAGTACTTC
TRBD2	TRBV20-1	TRBJ2-5	few	15	CSAGGGSRDGETQYF	TGCAGTGCCGGGGGGGGGTCTCGGGACGGAGAGACCCAGTACTTC